This note documents a single T cell receptor (beta chain) sequence. There is no known antigen for this receptor. One base away there is no much larger clone; base qualities are not given. The source of the sample is a study of T cells in Graves' hyperthyroidism and ophthalmopathy (dated by TCRdb to between 2018 and 2021). Study-level background: Peripheral blood was sampled at the time of initial diagnosis, prior to any treatment. A discovery cohort of about 96 patients, roughly 45 with Graves' ophthalmopathy and 57 with stable Graves' hyperthyroidism, was used to find distinguishing TCR V-J signatures. Prospective prediction of ophthalmopathy was tested in an independent validation cohort consisting of fewer than 20 hyperthyroidism patients and over 15 patients who later progressed to ophthalmopathy. The roughly 100 discovery patients were divided at random into training and test sets in a 7:3 ratio. In about 6 Graves' hyperthyroidism patients, the study also compared T-cell repertoires from thyroid tissue with T-cell repertoires from blood. After sampling, hyperthyroidism patients received methimazole starting at 30 mg daily, and ophthalmopathy patients received high-dose intravenous methylprednisolone. The paper describes TCR Vbeta CDR3 sequencing of 120 to 150 peripheral blood samples, made up of about 40 ophthalmopathy patients, some 80 hyperthyroidism patients and some 17 progressor patients. Broad study findings and their caveats: Most expanded thyroid clonotypes (frequency above 0.001) were also found in blood, which suggests that blood repertoires may mirror thyroid immune responses. In validation, the model predicted progression to ophthalmopathy with 60% to 71% sensitivity and about 73% specificity, a median of roughly seven months before onset. In cross-validation, a model built on a 13 V-J signature told ophthalmopathy apart from stable hyperthyroidism with approximately 91% sensitivity and 81% to 82% specificity, and in testing the same model reached 80%/75%. No statistical method was used to fix the sample size in advance, and group allocation was not hidden from the investigators.

Ophthalmopathy patients had moderately to severely active disease, Clinical Activity Score of at least 3, NOSPECS grade of at least 4, and duration under 3 months. Exclusion was applied to patients with uncontrolled infections, other autoimmune diseases, pregnancy or lactation. Diagnoses relied on clinical symptoms, serum thyroxine and TRAb, thyroid ultrasound and orbital computed tomography. PBMCs were isolated from about 9.1 ml of fresh peripheral blood by Ficoll-Paque density gradient centrifugation. Total RNA was extracted using Trizol reagent, and RNA quality was assessed on an Agilent 2100 Bioanalyzer. Based on the germline V gene (reference sequence), the CDR1 and CDR2 sequences are DFQATT and SNEGSKA. Taken from cysteine to phenylalanine, the CDR3 has 18 residues. The entry retains the CDR3 DNA only, 54 bases that are in frame from base 1. At the junction V is shortened by 6 bases and J by 1 base; bases outside the gene matches: 17.

TCR beta CDR3 regions were amplified from RNA transcripts. For the first round of RT-PCR on the TCR CDR3, the HTBI primer set was used together with the Qiagen OneStep RT-PCR kit. The libraries were constructed in a second round of multiplex PCR and then size-selected and purified. Libraries were sequenced paired-end with 100 bp reads on an Illumina HiSeq2000. Turning to the authors' computational methods: SOAPnuke was used to process the raw data, throwing out any read that contained adapters or uncalled bases, had a mean Phred below 15, or lacked an exact constant-primer or identifier match. High-quality paired reads were merged with COPE v1.2.5, and unique nucleotide sequences were defined as clonotypes. Clonotypes were aligned to IMGT TRBV, TRBD and TRBJ reference segments using MiTCR v1.1. Analysis was restricted to V-J combinations with a frequency above 0.0001, which covered roughly 99% of repertoires. The TCS score was defined as F50 (clonal expansion) divided by E x V (chaos), with BLOSUM62-based TCRdist calculated between CDR3 peptides within each V-J. Welch's t-statistics and random forest reduced roughly 530 V-J features to 13, which were used in a naive Bayes classifier (R e1071). TCRdb reran the public reads through fastp at Q25 and MiXCR, keeping productive beta chains. Every distinct CDR3 protein forms one entry, paired with its most common genes and DNA. The V and J calls come from TCRdb's annotation, not from the publication. The sample records 450,000 to 600,000 distinct CDR3 sequences, approximately 20% of which are singletons. The ten largest account for roughly 47% of the sample.

The sequencing sample was made of blood. The receptor's source is a man in his forties with Graves' ophthalmopathy. Here the chain combines TRBV20-1 and TRBJ1-3; TRBD1 fits 8 bases in the junction. The nucleotide sequence reads TGCAGTGCAAGGACAGGGACCGGCCGCCTAGAATCTGGAAACACCATATATTTT. This is translated as CSARTGTGRLESGNTIYF.